A selection of T cell receptor beta chains follows, all from one sample in a study of blood T cell repertoires in COVID-19. Here immunoSEQ multiplex PCR was the method, and the copy in TCRdb shows in-frame clones only, minus some. The repertoire holds approximately 82,000 clones, around 80% seen once, with more than 15% in the top ten. The sequencing sample was made of peripheral blood. These receptors were collected from an older woman with acute or convalescent COVID-19. Each CDR3 is given with its conserved first and last residue. D genes are given only for firm matches. Size is stated for part of the rows, as once, few or many counts, or as a class when the clone is expanded.

V: TRBV7-2
D: TRBD1
size: NA
J: TRBJ1-2
CDR3: CASSLGDREYGYTF
DNA: TGTGCCAGCAGCTTAGGGGACAGGGAGTATGGCTACACCTTC

V: TRBV5-1
D: TRBD1
size: NA
J: TRBJ2-2
CDR3: CASSQGQITNTGELFF
DNA: TGCGCCAGCAGCCAGGGACAGATAACGAACACCGGGGAGCTGTTTTTT

V: TRBV19
D: TRBD1
size: NA
J: TRBJ1-1
CDR3: CASGTGAGDTEAFF
DNA: TGTGCCAGCGGGACAGGGGCTGGGGACACTGAAGCTTTCTTT

V: TRBV19
D: TRBD2
size: NA
J: TRBJ2-1
CDR3: CASSKGTSGRSGYYNEQFF
DNA: TGTGCCAGTAGTAAAGGGACTAGCGGGAGGAGCGGTTATTACAATGAGCAGTTCTTC

V: TRBV11-3
D: TRBD2
size: NA
J: TRBJ2-1
CDR3: CASSPSGRAGNEQFF
DNA: TGTGCCAGCAGCCCTAGCGGGAGGGCCGGAAATGAGCAGTTCTTC

V: TRBV5-4
D: TRBD1
size: NA
J: TRBJ1-1
CDR3: CASSSTGGTEAFF
DNA: TGTGCCAGCAGCTCCACAGGGGGGACTGAAGCTTTCTTT

V: TRBV12-3/TRBV12-4
D: NA
size: NA
J: TRBJ1-2
CDR3: CASGNITGYTF
DNA: TGTGCCAGCGGCAATATCACTGGCTACACCTTC

V: TRBV6-1
D: NA
size: NA
J: TRBJ1-1
CDR3: CASSDGRVTEAFF
DNA: TGTGCCAGCAGTGACGGCAGGGTTACTGAAGCTTTCTTT

V: TRBV6-2/TRBV6-3
D: NA
size: NA
J: TRBJ1-5
CDR3: CASSSEPGLQPQHF
DNA: TGTGCCAGCAGTTCCGAACCAGGTTTACAGCCCCAGCATTTT

V: TRBV19
D: TRBD1
size: NA
J: TRBJ1-1
CDR3: CASSTRQGELEAFF
DNA: TGTGCCAGTAGTACCCGACAGGGGGAACTAGAAGCTTTCTTT

V: TRBV20-1
D: NA
size: NA
J: TRBJ1-1
CDR3: CSASVNSLPEAFF
DNA: TGCAGTGCTAGTGTGAACTCCCTACCTGAAGCTTTCTTT

V: TRBV5-1
D: TRBD1
size: once
J: TRBJ1-4
CDR3: CASSLGRQGLNEKLFF
DNA: TGCGCCAGCAGCTTGGGTCGACAGGGCCTTAATGAAAAACTGTTTTTT

V: TRBV27
D: NA
size: NA
J: TRBJ1-2
CDR3: CASSFRTAVRSYGYTF
DNA: TGTGCCAGCAGTTTCAGGACAGCGGTACGCAGTTATGGCTACACCTTC

V: TRBV5-1
D: TRBD1
size: NA
J: TRBJ2-7
CDR3: CASSEGQGAGEQYF
DNA: TGCGCCAGCAGCGAGGGACAGGGGGCTGGCGAGCAGTACTTC

V: TRBV9
D: TRBD1
size: NA
J: TRBJ1-2
CDR3: CASTKNPGQGTRYTF
DNA: TGTGCCAGCACCAAAAACCCGGGACAGGGAACTCGCTACACCTTC

V: TRBV4-2
D: NA
size: NA
J: TRBJ1-1
CDR3: CASSQGADREAFF
DNA: TGTGCCAGCAGCCAAGGCGCCGACAGGGAAGCTTTCTTT

V: TRBV5-4
D: NA
size: NA
J: TRBJ2-3
CDR3: CASSSSGTLTDTQYF
DNA: TGTGCCAGCAGCTCTTCAGGGACACTCACAGATACGCAGTATTTT

V: TRBV7-9
D: TRBD1
size: NA
J: TRBJ2-3
CDR3: CASSTGIGGYGDTQYF
DNA: TGTGCCAGCAGTACTGGGATAGGGGGCTACGGAGATACGCAGTATTTT

V: TRBV7-3
D: NA
size: once
J: TRBJ2-2
CDR3: CASSLIGGISGELFF
DNA: TGTGCCAGCAGCTTAATCGGGGGTATCTCCGGGGAGCTGTTTTTT

V: TRBV27
D: TRBD1
size: NA
J: TRBJ1-2
CDR3: CASSEDRVYGYTF
DNA: TGTGCCAGCAGTGAAGACAGGGTCTATGGCTACACCTTC

V: TRBV6-5
D: TRBD1
size: NA
J: TRBJ1-1
CDR3: CASSFLRQGANTEAFF
DNA: TGTGCCAGCAGTTTCTTAAGACAGGGGGCAAACACTGAAGCTTTCTTT

V: TRBV30
D: NA
size: NA
J: TRBJ1-3
CDR3: CAWNGGDTAGNTIYF
DNA: TGTGCCTGGAACGGGGGGGACACCGCTGGAAACACCATATATTTT

V: TRBV19
D: TRBD1
size: NA
J: TRBJ1-5
CDR3: CASSITSTGASNQPQHF
DNA: TGTGCCAGTAGTATAACCTCCACAGGGGCGAGCAATCAGCCCCAGCATTTT

V: TRBV12-3/TRBV12-4
D: NA
size: NA
J: TRBJ2-3
CDR3: CASSFSEGNTQYF
DNA: TGTGCCAGCAGTTTCTCGGAGGGGAATACGCAGTATTTT

V: TRBV10-1
D: NA
size: NA
J: TRBJ1-5
CDR3: CASSAGAGLFDQPQHF
DNA: TGCGCCAGCAGTGCTGGGGCAGGGTTGTTTGATCAGCCCCAGCATTTT

V: TRBV5-4
D: TRBD2
size: NA
J: TRBJ2-1
CDR3: CASSLELAGYYNEQFF
DNA: TGTGCCAGCAGCTTGGAACTAGCGGGATACTACAATGAGCAGTTCTTC

V: TRBV11-3
D: NA
size: NA
J: TRBJ2-1
CDR3: CASSLGSTSPGEQFF
DNA: TGTGCCAGCAGCTTAGGATCTACTAGCCCCGGTGAGCAGTTCTTC

V: TRBV7-9
D: NA
size: few
J: TRBJ2-1
CDR3: CASRGLLSNPTYNEQFF
DNA: TGTGCCAGCAGGGGACTTTTGTCGAACCCCACCTACAATGAGCAGTTCTTC

V: TRBV12-5
D: TRBD1
size: NA
J: TRBJ1-5
CDR3: CASGLGQGINQPQHF
DNA: TGTGCTAGTGGTTTGGGACAGGGAATCAATCAGCCCCAGCATTTT

V: TRBV27
D: TRBD1
size: NA
J: TRBJ2-7
CDR3: CASTPRGQGAYEQYF
DNA: TGTGCCAGCACGCCAAGGGGACAGGGGGCATACGAGCAGTACTTC

V: TRBV7-2
D: NA
size: NA
J: TRBJ1-6
CDR3: CASSLDRRYNSPLHF
DNA: TGTGCCAGCAGCTTAGACAGGCGTTATAATTCACCCCTCCACTTT

V: TRBV7-2
D: NA
size: few
J: TRBJ1-3
CDR3: CASSEQGGGNTIYF
DNA: TGTGCCAGCAGCGAACAGGGTGGAGGAAACACCATATATTTT

V: TRBV7-3
D: TRBD2
size: NA
J: TRBJ2-1
CDR3: CASSLFSGGVGLNEQFF
DNA: TGTGCCAGCAGCTTATTTAGCGGGGGGGTCGGACTCAATGAGCAGTTCTTC

V: TRBV27
D: NA
size: NA
J: TRBJ1-3
CDR3: CASQKQGSGNTIYF
DNA: TGTGCCAGCCAGAAACAGGGCTCTGGAAACACCATATATTTT

V: TRBV30
D: NA
size: NA
J: TRBJ1-2
CDR3: CAWSPTGGIYGYTF
DNA: TGTGCCTGGAGTCCAACGGGTGGAATCTATGGCTACACCTTC

V: TRBV5-1
D: TRBD2
size: NA
J: TRBJ2-1
CDR3: CASSFPGAGGGEQFF
DNA: TGCGCCAGCAGCTTCCCAGGGGCGGGAGGGGGTGAGCAGTTCTTC

V: TRBV27
D: TRBD1
size: NA
J: TRBJ1-2
CDR3: CASSSQTTGIYGYTF
DNA: TGTGCCAGCAGTTCGCAAACGACAGGGATCTATGGCTACACCTTC

V: TRBV9
D: TRBD1
size: NA
J: TRBJ1-6
CDR3: CASSVGDSTLHF
DNA: TGTGCCAGCAGCGTAGGGGACAGTACCCTCCACTTT

V: TRBV2
D: TRBD2
size: NA
J: TRBJ2-7
CDR3: CASSVLREGEQYF
DNA: TGTGCCAGCAGTGTCCTCCGGGAGGGCGAGCAGTACTTC

V: TRBV7-8
D: NA
size: NA
J: TRBJ2-3
CDR3: CASRVRSRADTQYF
DNA: TGTGCCAGCAGAGTAAGAAGCAGGGCAGATACGCAGTATTTT

V: TRBV11-2
D: TRBD1
size: NA
J: TRBJ1-1
CDR3: CASSSTGPLQAFF
DNA: TGTGCCAGCAGCTCGACAGGGCCTCTGCAAGCTTTCTTT

V: TRBV5-6
D: NA
size: NA
J: TRBJ2-1
CDR3: CASSFTGYNEQFF
DNA: TGTGCCAGCAGCTTCACAGGTTACAATGAGCAGTTCTTC

V: TRBV5-1
D: TRBD1
size: NA
J: TRBJ2-3
CDR3: CASSPSGRTGASDTQYF
DNA: TGCGCCAGCAGCCCCTCAGGGCGGACAGGGGCCTCAGATACGCAGTATTTT

V: TRBV6-1
D: TRBD1
size: NA
J: TRBJ2-1
CDR3: CASSETFRTGEGEQFF
DNA: TGTGCCAGCAGTGAAACATTTAGGACAGGGGAGGGCGAGCAGTTCTTC

V: TRBV11-2
D: NA
size: NA
J: TRBJ2-5
CDR3: CASSFQGETQYF
DNA: TGTGCCAGCAGCTTCCAGGGGGAGACCCAGTACTTC

V: TRBV19
D: TRBD1
size: NA
J: TRBJ2-7
CDR3: CASSMAAGGYYEQYF
DNA: TGTGCCAGTAGTATGGCCGCAGGGGGCTATTACGAGCAGTACTTC

V: TRBV6-2/TRBV6-3
D: NA
size: NA
J: TRBJ1-3
CDR3: CASSPSGYSGNTIYF
DNA: TGTGCCAGCAGTCCCAGCGGTTACTCTGGAAACACCATATATTTT

V: TRBV5-4
D: TRBD2
size: NA
J: TRBJ2-5
CDR3: CATYLAGGGGTQYF
DNA: TGTGCCACCTACCTAGCGGGGGGCGGGGGGACCCAGTACTTC

V: TRBV24-1
D: TRBD1
size: NA
J: TRBJ1-2
CDR3: CATSDPGTGGMYGYTF
DNA: TGTGCCACCAGTGATCCCGGGACAGGGGGCATGTATGGCTACACCTTC

V: TRBV12-3/TRBV12-4
D: NA
size: NA
J: TRBJ1-6
CDR3: CASSLLRDSPLHF
DNA: TGTGCCAGCAGTTTACTACGGGATTCACCCCTCCACTTT